Detailed here is one T cell receptor beta chain. The antigen is unknown. The sample is drawn from a study of blood T cells in healthy people across ages. General observations from the study: Long-lived donors had more naive CD4+ cells and higher diversity than aged donors. With donor CMV status unknown, expanded clonotype changes were possibly confounded.

V was shortened by 6 bases and J by 4 bases, with 24 bases between the two germline ends. The CDR3 is 16 residues long. The germline CDR1 and CDR2 sequences are DFQATT and SNEGSKA (reference sequence). Together with a sample-barcoded 5' primer, a J-beta primer mix was included in a second PCR lasting about 6 to 11 cycles. Sequencing of every sample gave 3 million or more CDR3-containing paired-end reads. TCRdb used MiXCR to reprocess the 5' RACE reads, holding one entry per CDR3 protein. The profile shows under 2,000,000 distinct CDR3 sequences, 40% to 55% of them singletons. The chain links TRBV20-1 to TRBJ1-2, with D possibly matching TRBD1 (5 bases). This receptor was obtained from a woman in her forties in good health. Sequencing input: blood. The CDR3 region is CSASPSRDSGGYGYTF. CDR3 in DNA: TGCAGTGCCTCTCCGTCCCGAGACTCGGGGGGCTATGGCTACACCTTC.